The sequence of this T cell receptor (beta chain) was determined in a study of early T cells in non-severe SARS-CoV-2 infection. Looking at the study overall: The sequenced material was bulk RNA from unsorted whole blood, and its chains were unpaired. Findings of the study overall: The study's VDJdb matching favored anti-spike CD8 responses and missed private and CD4 specificities.

This clonotype was detected a few times. Its cognate antigen is unknown. Individual cDNA molecules received unique molecular identifiers during library preparation. Each CDR3 protein is one row after TCRdb ran MiXCR on the 5' RACE reads. Of around 70,000 distinct CDR3 sequences listed, 15% to 17% are singletons. Trimming took off 2 bases at V and 4 bases at J, with 11 bases between the two ends. CDR1 DFQATT and CDR2 SNEGSKA come from the germline V gene (reference sequence). The CDR3 has 13 amino acids. This sequence originates from an adult who was a healthcare worker with PCR-confirmed SARS-CoV-2 infection or an uninfected control (not recorded which). Input material: whole blood. The J gene is TRBJ1-1, the V gene TRBV20-1; no definite D call. CDR3 in DNA: TGCAGTGCTAGATCCCTTCTTGGCACTGAAGCTTTCTTT. This encodes CSARSLLGTEAFF.